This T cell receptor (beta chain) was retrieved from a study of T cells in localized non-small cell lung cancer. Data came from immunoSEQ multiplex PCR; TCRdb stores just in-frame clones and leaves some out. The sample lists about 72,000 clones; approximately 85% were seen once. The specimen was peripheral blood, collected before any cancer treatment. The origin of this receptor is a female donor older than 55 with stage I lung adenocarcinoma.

The CDR3 is CASSKRGGSAQSYEQYF. CDR3 in DNA: TGTGCCAGCAGCAAAAGGGGGGGTAGCGCGCAATCCTACGAGCAGTACTTC. This chain joins TRBV11-2 and TRBJ2-7, with D possibly matching TRBD2 (7 bases). The CDR3 extends over 17 amino acids. Germline lookup yields CDR1 SGHAT and CDR2 FQNNGV. With 5 bases removed from V and 1 base from J, the gap between germline ends came to 21 bases. The full variable domain, with the rest looked up from reference TRBV11-2 and TRBJ2-7, is EAGVAQSPRYKIIEKRQSVAFWCNPISGHATLYWYQQILGQGPKLLIQFQNNGVVDDSQLPKDRFSAERLKGVDSTLKIQPAKLEDSAVYLCASSKRGGSAQSYEQYFGPGTRLTVT.